This is a list of T cell receptor beta chains from one sample in a study of Ad26.COV2.S vaccination and SARS-CoV-2 variants. The protocol was immunoSEQ multiplex PCR, while the TCRdb copy is restricted to in-frame clones and leaves out a portion. Among more than 300,000 clones listed, over 80% were seen once. The input for sequencing was peripheral blood, taken in a trial of Ad26.COV2.S vaccine versus placebo. The receptor set was obtained from a person aged 18 to 59 who received the Ad26.COV2.S COVID-19 vaccine or a placebo. CDR3s include the opening cysteine and the closing phenylalanine or tryptophan. Fields, in order: CDR3 protein, J gene, V gene, D gene, CDR3 length. A D gene is named only where the DNA matches it firmly.

CDR3: CSVGTGVNTEAFF; J: TRBJ1-1; V: TRBV29-1; D: NA; length: 13
CDR3: CASSYWREPATQYF; J: TRBJ2-3; V: TRBV6-6; D: NA; length: 14
CDR3: CASSLGVGLATLFW; J: TRBJ2-3; V: TRBV7-9; D: NA; length: 14
CDR3: CATSEGSLGVDYTF; J: TRBJ1-2; V: TRBV24-1; D: NA; length: 14
CDR3: CASSGTGGNQPQHF; J: TRBJ1-5; V: TRBV2; D: NA; length: 14
CDR3: CASSPIAGQGAYGYTF; J: TRBJ1-2; V: TRBV25-1; D: TRBD1; length: 16
CDR3: CASSRPANTEAFF; J: TRBJ1-1; V: TRBV6-5; D: NA; length: 13
CDR3: CASSQSQGGTEAFF; J: TRBJ1-1; V: TRBV3-1/TRBV3-2; D: NA; length: 14
CDR3: CASSLVTTARPTSEPYNEQFF; J: TRBJ2-1; V: TRBV7-8; D: NA; length: 21
CDR3: CASRSGLGGASTDTQYF; J: TRBJ2-3; V: TRBV11-3; D: NA; length: 17
CDR3: CASSSRTEMVPGNTIYF; J: TRBJ1-3; V: TRBV9; D: NA; length: 17
CDR3: CASSEADPPLHF; J: TRBJ1-6; V: TRBV6-1; D: NA; length: 12
CDR3: CASSWNQGGGEQFF; J: TRBJ2-1; V: TRBV7-2; D: NA; length: 14
CDR3: CASSPSAAGSYEQYF; J: TRBJ2-7; V: TRBV19; D: NA; length: 15
CDR3: CATSGAHNEQFF; J: TRBJ2-1; V: TRBV19; D: TRBD2; length: 12
CDR3: CASSPVAETQYF; J: TRBJ2-5; V: TRBV6-6; D: NA; length: 12